This T cell receptor (beta chain) emerged from a study of blood T cell repertoires in COVID-19. Study as a whole: T cells, B-cell-depleted T cells, or PBMCs provided the cDNA or gDNA that served as material.

Methods used by the authors: Estimation of nucleated cell counts relied on the amplification of reference gene primers. Measured with immunoSEQ multiplex PCR; TCRdb has only the in-frame clones, and not every one. The D gene and trimming were derived from the DNA, and the V and J assignments and clone size from that table. The sample contains fewer than 350,000 clones, nearly 90% of which appear only once. The study drew participants aged about 18 to 89 years from 20 to 30 US areas. Participant reports of clinical history set cohort assignment. The germline CDR1 and CDR2 sequences are LGHNA and YSLEER. The length of the CDR3 is 15 residues. V lost 2 bases to trimming and J lost 7 bases; unmatched junction nucleotides: 10.

The TCR comes from a woman between 18 and 29 years old with acute COVID-19. The sequenced sample consisted of PBMCs or T cells enriched from blood (not recorded which). The chain carries TRBV4-3 and TRBJ2-7; 8 bases are shared with TRBD1. CDR3 region: CASSQLTGAGGEQYF. DNA for the CDR3: TGCGCCAGCAGCCAACTGACAGGGGCCGGTGGGGAGCAGTACTTC.